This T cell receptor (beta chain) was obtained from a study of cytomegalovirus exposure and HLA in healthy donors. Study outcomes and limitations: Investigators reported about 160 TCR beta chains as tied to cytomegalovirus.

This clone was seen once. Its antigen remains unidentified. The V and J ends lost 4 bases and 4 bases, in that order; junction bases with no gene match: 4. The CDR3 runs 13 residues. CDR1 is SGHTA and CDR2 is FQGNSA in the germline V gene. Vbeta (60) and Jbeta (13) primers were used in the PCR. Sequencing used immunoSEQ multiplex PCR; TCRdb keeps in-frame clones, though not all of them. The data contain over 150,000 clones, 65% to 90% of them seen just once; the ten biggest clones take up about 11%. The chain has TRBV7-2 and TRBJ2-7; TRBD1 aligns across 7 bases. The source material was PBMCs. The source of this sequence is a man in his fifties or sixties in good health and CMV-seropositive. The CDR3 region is CASSYQQGYEQYF. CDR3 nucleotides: TGTGCCAGCAGCTATCAACAGGGGTACGAGCAGTACTTC.